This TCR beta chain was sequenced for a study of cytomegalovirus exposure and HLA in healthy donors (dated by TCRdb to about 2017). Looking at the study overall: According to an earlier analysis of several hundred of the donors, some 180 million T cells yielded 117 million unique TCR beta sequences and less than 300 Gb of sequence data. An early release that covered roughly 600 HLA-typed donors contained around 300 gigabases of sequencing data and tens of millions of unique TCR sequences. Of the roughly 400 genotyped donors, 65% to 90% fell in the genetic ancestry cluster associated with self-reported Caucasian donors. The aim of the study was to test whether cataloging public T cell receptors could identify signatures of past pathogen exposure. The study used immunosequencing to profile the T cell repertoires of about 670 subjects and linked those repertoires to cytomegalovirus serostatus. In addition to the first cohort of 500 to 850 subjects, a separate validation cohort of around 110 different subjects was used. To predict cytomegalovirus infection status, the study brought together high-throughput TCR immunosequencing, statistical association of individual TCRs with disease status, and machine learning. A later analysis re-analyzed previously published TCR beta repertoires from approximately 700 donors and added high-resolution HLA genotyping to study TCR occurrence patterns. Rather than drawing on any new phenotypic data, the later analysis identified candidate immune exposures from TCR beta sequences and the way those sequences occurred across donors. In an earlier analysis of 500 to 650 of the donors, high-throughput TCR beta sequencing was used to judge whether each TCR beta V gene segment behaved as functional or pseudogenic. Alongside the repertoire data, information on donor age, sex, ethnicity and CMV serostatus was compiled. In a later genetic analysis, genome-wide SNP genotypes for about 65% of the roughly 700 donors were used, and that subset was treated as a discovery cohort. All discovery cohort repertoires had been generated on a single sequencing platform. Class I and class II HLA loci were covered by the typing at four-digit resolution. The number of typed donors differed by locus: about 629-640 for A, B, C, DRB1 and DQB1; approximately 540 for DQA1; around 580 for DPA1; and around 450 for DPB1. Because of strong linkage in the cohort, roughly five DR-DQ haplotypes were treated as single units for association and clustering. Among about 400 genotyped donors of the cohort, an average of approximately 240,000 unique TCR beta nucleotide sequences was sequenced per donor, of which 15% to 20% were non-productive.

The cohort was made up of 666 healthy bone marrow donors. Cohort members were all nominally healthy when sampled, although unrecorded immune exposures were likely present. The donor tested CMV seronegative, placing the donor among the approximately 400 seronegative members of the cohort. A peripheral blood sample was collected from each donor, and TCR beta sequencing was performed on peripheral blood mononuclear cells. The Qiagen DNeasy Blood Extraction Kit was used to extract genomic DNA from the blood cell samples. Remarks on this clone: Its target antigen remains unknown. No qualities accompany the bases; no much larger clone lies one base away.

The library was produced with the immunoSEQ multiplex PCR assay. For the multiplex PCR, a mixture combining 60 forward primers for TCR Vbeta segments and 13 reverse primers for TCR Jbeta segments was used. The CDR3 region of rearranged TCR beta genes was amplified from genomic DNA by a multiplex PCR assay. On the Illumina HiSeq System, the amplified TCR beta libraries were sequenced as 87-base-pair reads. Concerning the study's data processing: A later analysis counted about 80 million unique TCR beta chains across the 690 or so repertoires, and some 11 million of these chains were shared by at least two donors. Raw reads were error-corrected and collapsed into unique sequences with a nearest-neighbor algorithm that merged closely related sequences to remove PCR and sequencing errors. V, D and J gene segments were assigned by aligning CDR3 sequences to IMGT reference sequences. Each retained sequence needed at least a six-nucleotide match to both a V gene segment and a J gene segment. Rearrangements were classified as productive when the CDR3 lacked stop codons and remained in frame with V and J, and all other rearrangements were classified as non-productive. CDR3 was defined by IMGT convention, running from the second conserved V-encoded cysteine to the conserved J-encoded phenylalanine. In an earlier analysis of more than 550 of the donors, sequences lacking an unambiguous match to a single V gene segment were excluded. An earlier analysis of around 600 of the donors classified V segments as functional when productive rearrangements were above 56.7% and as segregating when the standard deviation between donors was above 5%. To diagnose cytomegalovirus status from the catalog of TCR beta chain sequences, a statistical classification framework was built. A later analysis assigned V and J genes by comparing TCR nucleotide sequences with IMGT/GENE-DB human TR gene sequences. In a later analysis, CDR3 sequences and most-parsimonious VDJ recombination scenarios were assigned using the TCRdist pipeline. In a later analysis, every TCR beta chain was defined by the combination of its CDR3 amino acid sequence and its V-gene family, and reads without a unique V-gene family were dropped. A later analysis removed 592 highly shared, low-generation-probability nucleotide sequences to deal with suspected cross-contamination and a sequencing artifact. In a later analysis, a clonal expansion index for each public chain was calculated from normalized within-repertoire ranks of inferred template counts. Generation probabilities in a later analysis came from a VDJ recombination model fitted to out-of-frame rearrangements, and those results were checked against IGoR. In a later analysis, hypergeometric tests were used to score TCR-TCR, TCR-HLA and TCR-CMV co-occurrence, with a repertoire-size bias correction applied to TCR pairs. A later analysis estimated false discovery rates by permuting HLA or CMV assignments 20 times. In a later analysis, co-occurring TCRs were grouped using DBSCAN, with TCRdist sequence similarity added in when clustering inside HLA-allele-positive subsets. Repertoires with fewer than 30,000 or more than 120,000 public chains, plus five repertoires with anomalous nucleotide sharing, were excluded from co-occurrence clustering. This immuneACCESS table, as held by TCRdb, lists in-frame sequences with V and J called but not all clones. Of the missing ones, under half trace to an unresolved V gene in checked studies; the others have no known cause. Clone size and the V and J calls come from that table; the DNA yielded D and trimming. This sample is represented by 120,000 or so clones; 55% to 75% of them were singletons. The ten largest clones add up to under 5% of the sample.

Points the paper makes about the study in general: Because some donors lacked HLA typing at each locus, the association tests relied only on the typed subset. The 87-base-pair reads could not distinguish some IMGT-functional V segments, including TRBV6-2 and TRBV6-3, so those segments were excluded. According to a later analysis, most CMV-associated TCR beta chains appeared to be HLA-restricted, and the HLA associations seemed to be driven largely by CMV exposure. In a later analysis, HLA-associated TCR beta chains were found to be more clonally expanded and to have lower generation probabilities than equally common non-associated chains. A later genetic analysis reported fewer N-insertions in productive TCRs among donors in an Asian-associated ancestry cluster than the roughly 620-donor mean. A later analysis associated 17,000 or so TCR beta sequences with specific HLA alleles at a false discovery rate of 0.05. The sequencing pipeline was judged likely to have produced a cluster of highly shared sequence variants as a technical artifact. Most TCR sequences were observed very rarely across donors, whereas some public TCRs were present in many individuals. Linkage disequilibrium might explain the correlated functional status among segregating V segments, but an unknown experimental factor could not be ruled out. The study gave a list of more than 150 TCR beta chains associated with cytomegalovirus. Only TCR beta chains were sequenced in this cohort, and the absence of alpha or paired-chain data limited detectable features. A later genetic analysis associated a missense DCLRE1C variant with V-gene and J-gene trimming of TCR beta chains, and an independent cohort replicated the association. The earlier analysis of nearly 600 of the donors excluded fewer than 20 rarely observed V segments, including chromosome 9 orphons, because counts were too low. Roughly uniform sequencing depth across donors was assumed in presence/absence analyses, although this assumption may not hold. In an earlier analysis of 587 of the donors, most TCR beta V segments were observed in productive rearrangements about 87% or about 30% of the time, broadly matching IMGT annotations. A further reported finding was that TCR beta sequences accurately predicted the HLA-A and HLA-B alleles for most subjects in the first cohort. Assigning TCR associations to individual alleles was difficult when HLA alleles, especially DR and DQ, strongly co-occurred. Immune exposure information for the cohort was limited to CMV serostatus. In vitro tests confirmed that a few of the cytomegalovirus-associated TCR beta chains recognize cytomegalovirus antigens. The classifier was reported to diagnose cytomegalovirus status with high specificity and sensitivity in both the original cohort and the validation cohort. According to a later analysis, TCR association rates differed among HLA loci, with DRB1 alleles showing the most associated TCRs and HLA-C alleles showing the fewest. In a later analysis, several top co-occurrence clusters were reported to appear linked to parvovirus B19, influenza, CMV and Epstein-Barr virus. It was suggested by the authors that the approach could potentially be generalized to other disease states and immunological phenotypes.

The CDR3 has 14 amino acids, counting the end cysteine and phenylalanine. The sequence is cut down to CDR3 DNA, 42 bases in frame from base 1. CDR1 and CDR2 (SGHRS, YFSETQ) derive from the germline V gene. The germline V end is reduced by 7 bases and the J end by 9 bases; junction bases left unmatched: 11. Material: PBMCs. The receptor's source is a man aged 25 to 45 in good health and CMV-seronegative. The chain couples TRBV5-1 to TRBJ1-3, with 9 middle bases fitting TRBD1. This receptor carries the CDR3 CASATGTGSATIYF. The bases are TGCGCCAGCGCCACCGGGACAGGGTCTGCCACCATATATTTT.